This TCR beta chain is drawn from a study of T cell clonotyping in hematopoietic cell transplantation. Concerning this clone itself: Its antigen is currently unknown.

Sequencing was performed with immunoSEQ multiplex PCR; in TCRdb, only in-frame clones are kept and a portion is missing. The profile shows about 7,200 clones, around 88% of them singletons. Regarding the study as a whole: Pathologically expanded recipient clonotypes increased progressively from day 30 to day 180 as diversity fell.

This CDR3 is 15 amino acids long. CDR1 and CDR2 (germline): LNHDA, SQIVND (reference sequence). The ends were cut back, 5 bases at V and 0 bases at J, with 13 bases in the middle. Blood collection times were about day -28 and days 30, 100, 180 posttransplant. The source was PBMCs, collected 100 days after allogeneic stem cell transplant. The TCR sequence derives from a male patient in his late teens or twenties who had an allogeneic stem cell transplant from a related donor, so the T cells may come from the graft donor. Some clones in this sample may be carry-over from other donors' samples. V and J are TRBV19 and TRBJ1-1; D may be TRBD1 (5 bases). The DNA for the CDR3 is TGTGCCAGTAGTGAGGGGTTTTGGATGAACACTGAAGCTTTCTTT. Protein sequence: CASSEGFWMNTEAFF.